The 2 T cell receptor beta chains given below trace back to one sample, sequenced in a study of blood T cell repertoires in COVID-19 (dated by TCRdb to the early 2020s). Library generation was performed with the immunoSEQ multiplex PCR assay. TCRdb took over this immuneACCESS table, retaining in-frame rearrangements with V and J assigned. Such tables are incomplete; in checked studies, under half of the missing clones stem from an unresolved V gene, and the remainder is unexplained. The sample table contains roughly 62,000 clones; only one count was recorded for approximately 82% of them. Roughly 3.5% of the sample is taken by the ten largest. The sequenced sample consisted of peripheral blood. These receptors originate from a man in his sixties with acute or convalescent COVID-19.

The chain recombines TRBV6-1 with TRBJ1-2; possible D gene TRBD1, 5 bases. CDR1 MNHNS and CDR2 SASEGT come from the germline V gene. The V gene lost 2 bases and the J gene lost 6 bases, with 13 bases spanning the gap. This CDR3 has 14 residues. In DNA form, the CDR3 reads TGTGCCAGCAGTGAATTTCGGGGGACCAATGGCTACACCTTC. It encodes CASSEFRGTNGYTF.

The chain combines TRBV18 with TRBJ1-2, with TRBD1 as a possible D gene (6 bases). Trimming shortened V by 1 base and J by 3 bases, and 12 bases separated the two germline ends. Germline assignment: CDR1 KGHSH and CDR2 LQKENI. The CDR3 covers 15 residues. CDR3 loop: CASSPRRQDYYGYTF. The CDR3 coding sequence is TGTGCCAGCTCACCACGGAGACAGGACTACTATGGCTACACCTTC.